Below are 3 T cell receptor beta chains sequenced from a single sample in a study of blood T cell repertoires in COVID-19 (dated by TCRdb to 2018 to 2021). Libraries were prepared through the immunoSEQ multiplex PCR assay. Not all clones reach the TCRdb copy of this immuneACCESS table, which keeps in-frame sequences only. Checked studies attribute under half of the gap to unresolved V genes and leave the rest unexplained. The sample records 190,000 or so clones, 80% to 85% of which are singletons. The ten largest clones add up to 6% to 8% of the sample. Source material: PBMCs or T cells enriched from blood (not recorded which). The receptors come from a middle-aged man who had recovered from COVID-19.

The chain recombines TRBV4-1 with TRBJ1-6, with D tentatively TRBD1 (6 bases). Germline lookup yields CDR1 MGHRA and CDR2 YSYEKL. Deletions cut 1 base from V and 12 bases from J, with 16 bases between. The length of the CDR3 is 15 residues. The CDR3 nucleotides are TGCGCCAGCAGCCAAGTTACCCAACAGGGCTTACCCCTCCACTTT. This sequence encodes CASSQVTQQGLPLHF.

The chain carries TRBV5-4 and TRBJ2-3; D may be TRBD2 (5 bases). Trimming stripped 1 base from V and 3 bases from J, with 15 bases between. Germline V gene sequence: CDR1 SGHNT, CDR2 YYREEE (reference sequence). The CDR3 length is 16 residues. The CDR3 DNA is TGTGCCAGCAGCTTGTCTGGGTTGAGGGCAACAGATACGCAGTATTTT. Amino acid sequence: CASSLSGLRATDTQYF. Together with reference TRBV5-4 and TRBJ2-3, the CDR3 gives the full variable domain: ETGVTQSPTHLIKTRGQQVTLRCSSQSGHNTVSWYQQALGQGPQFIFQYYREEENGRGNFPPRFSGLQFPNYSSELNVNALELDDSALYLCASSLSGLRATDTQYFGPGTRLTVL.

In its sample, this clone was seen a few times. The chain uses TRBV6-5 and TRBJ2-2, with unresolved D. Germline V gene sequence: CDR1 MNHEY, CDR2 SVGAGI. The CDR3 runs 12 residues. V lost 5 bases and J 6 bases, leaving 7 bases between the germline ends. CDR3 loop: CASSNSAGELFF. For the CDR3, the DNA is TGTGCCAGCAGTAACAGTGCCGGGGAGCTGTTTTTT.